This entry is about one TCR beta chain. This clone came up a few times. The clone's antigen remains unknown. No base quality values were provided; no much bigger clone lies one nucleotide off. Trimming takes 10 bases off V and 2 bases off J; junction bases not matched to a gene: 5. The CDR3, cysteine through phenylalanine, is 13 amino acids long. Just the 39-base CDR3 DNA is kept, in frame starting at base 1. Via the germline V gene, CDR1 is WSHSY and CDR2 SAAADI. The source of the sample is a study of blood T cell repertoires in COVID-19 (dated by TCRdb to 2020 to 2022). A note on the overall study: The collaborator samples originated in the United States, Italy and Spain and spanned the acute and convalescent phases of COVID-19. Where available, HLA class I and class II types were obtained from metadata supplied by the sample provider rather than from assay-based typing. The dataset comprised deeply sampled blood TCRbeta repertoires from subjects exposed to, actively infected with, or recovered from COVID-19. The samples were drawn from the first 160 participants of the ongoing ImmuneRACE study and from over a thousand subjects provided by 6 global collaborators. The repertoires were released in a freely available public database meant as a resource for research on the immune response to SARS-CoV-2. Nearly every sample came with metadata listing a de-identified subject ID, COVID-19 status, age in years and sex. The material from the prospective study consisted of cDNA or gDNA derived from T cells, B-cell-depleted T cells, or PBMCs. The study at large found these results: Clinical and demographic metadata were provided uncurated, with the amount varying by source and participant.

TCRbeta CDR3 regions were amplified from genomic DNA using the immunoSEQ Assay, a bias-controlled multiplex PCR. Per the authors' processing: The number of nucleated cells in each sample was estimated from the amplification of reference gene primers within the assay. Sequence reads were collapsed and filtered to measure the absolute abundance of every unique TCRbeta CDR3 rearrangement. For each sample, productive Simpson clonality was calculated as the square root of Simpson's diversity index over productive rearrangements. TCRdb re-hosts the immuneACCESS table, in-frame sequences only. Its copies lack some clones; in the studies checked, an unresolved V gene accounts for under half of them, and the cause for the rest is not known. From that table come the V and J calls and clone size; the DNA was used to work out D and trimming. Present in this sample are around 260,000 clones, approximately 88% of which were seen just once. The ten largest clones capture roughly 0.96% of the sample.

Another Seattle source contributed samples from volunteer blood donors who had recovered from COVID-19. Whole blood was collected in K2EDTA tubes by collaborating institutions according to the institutions' own protocols. Collaborator samples were shipped for TCRbeta analysis as frozen whole blood, isolated PBMCs, or DNA extracted from either sample type. What was sequenced was peripheral blood. The TCR originated in a woman aged 40 to 49 who had recovered from COVID-19. The sequence links TRBV10-2 to TRBJ1-1; 9 of the junction bases match TRBD1. The CDR3 reads CATKGQGNTEAFF. The DNA sequence reads TGCGCCACCAAGGGACAGGGAAACACTGAAGCTTTCTTT.